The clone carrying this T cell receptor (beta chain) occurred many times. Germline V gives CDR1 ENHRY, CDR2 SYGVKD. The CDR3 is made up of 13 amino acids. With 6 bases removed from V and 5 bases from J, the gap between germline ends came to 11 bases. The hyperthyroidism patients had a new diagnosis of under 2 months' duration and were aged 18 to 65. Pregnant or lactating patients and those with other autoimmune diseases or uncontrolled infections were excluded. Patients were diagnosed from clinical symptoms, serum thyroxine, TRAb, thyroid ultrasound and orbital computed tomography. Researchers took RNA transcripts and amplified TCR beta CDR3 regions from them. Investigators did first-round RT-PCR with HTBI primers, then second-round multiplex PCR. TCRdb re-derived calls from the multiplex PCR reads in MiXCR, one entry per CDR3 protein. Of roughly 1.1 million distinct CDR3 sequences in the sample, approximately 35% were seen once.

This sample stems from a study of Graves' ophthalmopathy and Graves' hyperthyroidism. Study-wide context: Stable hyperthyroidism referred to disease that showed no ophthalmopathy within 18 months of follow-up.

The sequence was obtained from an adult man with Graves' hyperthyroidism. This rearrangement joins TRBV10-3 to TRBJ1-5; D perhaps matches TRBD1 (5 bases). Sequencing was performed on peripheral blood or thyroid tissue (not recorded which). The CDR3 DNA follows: TGTGCCATCAGCGGGGACGGATATCAGCCCCAGCATTTT. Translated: CAISGDGYQPQHF.